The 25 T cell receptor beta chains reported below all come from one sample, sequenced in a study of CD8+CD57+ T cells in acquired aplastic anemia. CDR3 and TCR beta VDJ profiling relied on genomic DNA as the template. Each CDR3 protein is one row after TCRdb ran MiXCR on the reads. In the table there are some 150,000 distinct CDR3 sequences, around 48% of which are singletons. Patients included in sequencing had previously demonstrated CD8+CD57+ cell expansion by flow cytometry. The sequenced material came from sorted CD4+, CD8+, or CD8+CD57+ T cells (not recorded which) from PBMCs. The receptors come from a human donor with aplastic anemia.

The CDR3 sequence is CATGTGIYNSPLHF. CDR3 nucleotide sequence: TGTGCCACCGGGACAGGGATCTATAATTCACCCCTCCACTTT. The gene calls are TRBV6-1 and TRBJ1-6, with 9 bases that match TRBD1. The CDR3 extends over 14 amino acids. CDR1 MNHNS and CDR2 SASEGT come from the germline V gene. V trimming: 10 bases; J trimming: 3 bases; junction bases outside the gene matches: 4.

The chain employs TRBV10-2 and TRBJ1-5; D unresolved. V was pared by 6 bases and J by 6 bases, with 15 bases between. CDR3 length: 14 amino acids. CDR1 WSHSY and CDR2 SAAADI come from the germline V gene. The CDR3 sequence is CASRGLSMSQPQHF. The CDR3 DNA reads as TGCGCCAGCAGGGGCTTGTCTATGAGTCAGCCCCAGCATTTT.

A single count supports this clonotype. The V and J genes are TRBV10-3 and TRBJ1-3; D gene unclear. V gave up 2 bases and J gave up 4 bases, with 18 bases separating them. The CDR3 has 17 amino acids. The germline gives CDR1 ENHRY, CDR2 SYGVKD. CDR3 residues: CAISETRVQLAGNTIYF. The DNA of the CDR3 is TGTGCCATCAGTGAGACCCGGGTACAGCTCGCCGGAAACACCATATATTTT.

The CDR3 reads CATSDGLSSYNEQFF. In DNA form, the CDR3 reads TGTGCCACCAGTGATGGACTGAGCTCCTACAATGAGCAGTTCTTC. The chain recombines TRBV24-1 with TRBJ2-1; a weak D match, TRBD2 (5 bases). V was pared by 3 bases and J by 0 bases, with 8 bases between. The CDR3 is made up of 15 amino acids. The germline CDR1 and CDR2 sequences are KGHDR and SFDVKD.

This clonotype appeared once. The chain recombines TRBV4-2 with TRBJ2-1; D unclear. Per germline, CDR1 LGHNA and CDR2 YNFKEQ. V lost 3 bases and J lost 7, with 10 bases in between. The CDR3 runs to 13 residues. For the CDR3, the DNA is TGTGCCAGCAGCCAGGTCTTGGCGAATGAGCAGTTCTTC. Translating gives CASSQVLANEQFF.

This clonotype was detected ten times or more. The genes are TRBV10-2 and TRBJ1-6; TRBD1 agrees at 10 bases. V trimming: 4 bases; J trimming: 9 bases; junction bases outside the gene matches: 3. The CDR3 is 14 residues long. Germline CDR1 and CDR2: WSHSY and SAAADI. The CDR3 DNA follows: TGCGCCAGCAGTGGGACAGGGGGTAGTTCACCCCTCCACTTT. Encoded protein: CASSGTGGSSPLHF.

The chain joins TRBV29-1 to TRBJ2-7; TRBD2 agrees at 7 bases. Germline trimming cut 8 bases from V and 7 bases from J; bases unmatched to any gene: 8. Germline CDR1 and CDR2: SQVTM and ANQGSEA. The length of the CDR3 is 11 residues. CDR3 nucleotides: TGCAGCTTGGCGGGGGAACGGGAGCAGTACTTC. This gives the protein CSLAGEREQYF.

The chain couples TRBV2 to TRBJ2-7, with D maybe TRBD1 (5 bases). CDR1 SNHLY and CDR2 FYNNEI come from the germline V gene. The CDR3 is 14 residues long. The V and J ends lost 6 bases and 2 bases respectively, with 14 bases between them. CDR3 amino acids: CASRLSGITYEQYF. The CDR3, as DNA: TGTGCCAGCAGACTGTCAGGGATCACCTACGAGCAGTACTTC. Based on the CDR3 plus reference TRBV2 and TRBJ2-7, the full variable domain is EPEVTQTPSHQVTQMGQEVILRCVPISNHLYFYWYRQILGQKVEFLVSFYNNEISEKSEIFDDQFSVERPDGSNFTLKIRSTKLEDSAMYFCASRLSGITYEQYFGPGTRLTVT.

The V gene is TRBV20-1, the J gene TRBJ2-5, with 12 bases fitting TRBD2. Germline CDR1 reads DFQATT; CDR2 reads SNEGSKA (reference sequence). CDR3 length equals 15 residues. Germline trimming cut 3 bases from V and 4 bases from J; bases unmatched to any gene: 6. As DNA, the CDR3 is TGCAGTGCTAGTCGACTAGCGGGAGTAGGAGAGACCCAGTACTTC. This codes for CSASRLAGVGETQYF.

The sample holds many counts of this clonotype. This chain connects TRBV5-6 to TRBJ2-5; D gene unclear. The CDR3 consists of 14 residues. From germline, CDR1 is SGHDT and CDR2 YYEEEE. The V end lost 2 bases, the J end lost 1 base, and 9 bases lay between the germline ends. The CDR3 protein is CASSLSAFQETQYF. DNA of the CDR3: TGTGCCAGCAGCTTATCAGCCTTCCAAGAGACCCAGTACTTC.

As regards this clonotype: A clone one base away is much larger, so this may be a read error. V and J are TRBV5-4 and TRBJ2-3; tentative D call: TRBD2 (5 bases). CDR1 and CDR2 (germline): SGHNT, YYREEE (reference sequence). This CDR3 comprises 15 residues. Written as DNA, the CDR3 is TGTGCCAGCGGCTTACCTGGTAGTGCGGGTGATACGCAGTATTTT. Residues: CASGLPGSAGDTQYF.

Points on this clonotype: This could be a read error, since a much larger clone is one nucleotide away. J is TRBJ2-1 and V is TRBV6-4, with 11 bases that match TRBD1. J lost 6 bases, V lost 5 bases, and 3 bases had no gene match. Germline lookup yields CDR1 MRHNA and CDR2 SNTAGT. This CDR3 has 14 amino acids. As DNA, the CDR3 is TGTGCCAGCAGTCCCGGGACAGGGGGCAATGAGCAGTTCTTC. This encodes CASSPGTGGNEQFF.

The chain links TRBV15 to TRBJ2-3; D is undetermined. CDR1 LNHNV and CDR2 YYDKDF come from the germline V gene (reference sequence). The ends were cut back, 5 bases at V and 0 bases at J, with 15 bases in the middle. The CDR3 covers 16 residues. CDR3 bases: TGTGCCACCAGCCGGAGCCGGGTACTAAGCACAGATACGCAGTATTTT. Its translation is CATSRSRVLSTDTQYF.

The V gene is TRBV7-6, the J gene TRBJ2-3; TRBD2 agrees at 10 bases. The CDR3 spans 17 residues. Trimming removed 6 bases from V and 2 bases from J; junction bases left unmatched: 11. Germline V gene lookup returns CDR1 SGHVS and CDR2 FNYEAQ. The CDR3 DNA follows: TGTGCCAGCAGTGGGATTCTAGCGGGGGCGCCCACAGATACGCAGTATTTT. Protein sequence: CASSGILAGAPTDTQYF. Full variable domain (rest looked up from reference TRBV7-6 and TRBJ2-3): GAGVSQSPRYKVTKRGQDVALRCDPISGHVSLYWYRQALGQGPEFLTYFNYEAQQDKSGLPNDRFSAERPEGSISTLTIQRTEQRDSAMYRCASSGILAGAPTDTQYFGPGTRLTVL.

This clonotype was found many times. CDR3 region: CSAPSGQAYGYTF. CDR3 DNA: TGCAGTGCTCCCTCTGGACAGGCCTATGGCTACACCTTC. The rearrangement joins TRBV20-1 to TRBJ1-2; 7 bases map to TRBD1. The germline CDR1 and CDR2 sequences are DFQATT and SNEGSKA (reference sequence). The CDR3 has 13 residues. Germline trimming cut 5 bases from V and 4 bases from J; bases unmatched to any gene: 7.

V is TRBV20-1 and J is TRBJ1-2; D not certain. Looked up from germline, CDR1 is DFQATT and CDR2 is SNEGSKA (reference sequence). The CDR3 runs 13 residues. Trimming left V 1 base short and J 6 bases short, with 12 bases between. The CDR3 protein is CSARGPGQDGYTF. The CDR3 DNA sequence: TGCAGTGCTAGAGGCCCAGGTCAGGATGGCTACACCTTC.

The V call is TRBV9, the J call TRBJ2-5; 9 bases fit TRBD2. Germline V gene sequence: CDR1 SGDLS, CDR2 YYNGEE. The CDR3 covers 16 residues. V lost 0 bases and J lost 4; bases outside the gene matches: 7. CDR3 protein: CASSVEGTSSGETQYF. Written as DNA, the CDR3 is TGTGCCAGCAGCGTAGAAGGGACTAGCTCCGGAGAGACCCAGTACTTC.

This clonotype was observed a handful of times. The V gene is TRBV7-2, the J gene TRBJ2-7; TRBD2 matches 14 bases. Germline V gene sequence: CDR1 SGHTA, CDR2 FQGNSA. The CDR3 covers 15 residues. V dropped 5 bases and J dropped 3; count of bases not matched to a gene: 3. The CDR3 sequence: CASSQGLAGDYEQYF. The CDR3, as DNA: TGTGCCAGCAGCCAGGGACTAGCGGGAGACTACGAGCAGTACTTC.

The CDR3 DNA is TGTGCCAGCAGCTCGTCCCCGGGGGCTCAAGAGACCCAGTACTTC. Residues: CASSSSPGAQETQYF. The genes are TRBV7-8 and TRBJ2-5; D is perhaps TRBD1 or TRBD2 (6 bases each). CDR1 SGHVS and CDR2 FQNEAQ come from the germline V gene. CDR3 size: 15 residues. Trimming pared 4 bases from V and 2 bases from J, leaving 14 bases between.

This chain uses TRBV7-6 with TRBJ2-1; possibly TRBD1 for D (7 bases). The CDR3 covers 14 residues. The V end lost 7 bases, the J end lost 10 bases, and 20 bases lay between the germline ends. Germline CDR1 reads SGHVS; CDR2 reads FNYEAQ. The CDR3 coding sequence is TGTGCCAGCACCAGGGGGGACCCGGCCGGCGAGCAGTTCTTC. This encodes CASTRGDPAGEQFF. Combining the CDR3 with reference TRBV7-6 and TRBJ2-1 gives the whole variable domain GAGVSQSPRYKVTKRGQDVALRCDPISGHVSLYWYRQALGQGPEFLTYFNYEAQQDKSGLPNDRFSAERPEGSISTLTIQRTEQRDSAMYRCASTRGDPAGEQFFGPGTRLTVL.

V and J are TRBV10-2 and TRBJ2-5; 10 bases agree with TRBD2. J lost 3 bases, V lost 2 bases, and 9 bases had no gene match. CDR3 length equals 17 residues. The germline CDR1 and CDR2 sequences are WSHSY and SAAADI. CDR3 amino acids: CASSEPLAGDRKETQYF. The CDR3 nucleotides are TGCGCCAGCAGTGAGCCCCTAGCGGGGGATCGAAAAGAGACCCAGTACTTC.

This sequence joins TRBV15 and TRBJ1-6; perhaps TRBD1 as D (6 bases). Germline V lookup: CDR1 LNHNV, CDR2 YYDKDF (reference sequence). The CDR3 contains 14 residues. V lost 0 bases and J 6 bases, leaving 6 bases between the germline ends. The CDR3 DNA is TGTGCCACCAGCAGAGAACAGGGTAATTCACCCCTCCACTTT. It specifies CATSREQGNSPLHF.

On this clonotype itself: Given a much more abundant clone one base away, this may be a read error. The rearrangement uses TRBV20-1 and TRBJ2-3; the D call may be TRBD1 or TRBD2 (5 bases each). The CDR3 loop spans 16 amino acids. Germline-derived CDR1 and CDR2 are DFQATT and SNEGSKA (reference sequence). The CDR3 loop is CSASPGDRSSIDTQYF. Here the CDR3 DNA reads TGCAGTGCTAGTCCCGGGGACCGCTCTAGCATAGATACGCAGTATTTT.

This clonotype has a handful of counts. The CDR3 reads CASSLPENYEQYF. CDR3 nucleotide sequence: TGTGCCAGCAGCTTACCAGAGAACTACGAGCAGTACTTC. The chain carries TRBV7-9 and TRBJ2-7, with D uncertain. The V and J ends lost 2 bases and 3 bases respectively, with 8 bases between them. Germline CDR1 reads SEHNR; CDR2 reads FQNEAQ (reference sequence). This CDR3 spans 13 amino acids.

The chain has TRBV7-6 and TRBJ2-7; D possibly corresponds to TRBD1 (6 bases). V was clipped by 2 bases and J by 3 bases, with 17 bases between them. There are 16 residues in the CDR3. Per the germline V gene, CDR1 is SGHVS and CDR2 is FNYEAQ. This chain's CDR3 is CASSLISPGDGYEQYF. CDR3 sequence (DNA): TGTGCCAGCAGCTTAATCTCACCAGGGGACGGCTACGAGCAGTACTTC. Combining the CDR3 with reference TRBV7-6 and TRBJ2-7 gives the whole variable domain GAGVSQSPRYKVTKRGQDVALRCDPISGHVSLYWYRQALGQGPEFLTYFNYEAQQDKSGLPNDRFSAERPEGSISTLTIQRTEQRDSAMYRCASSLISPGDGYEQYFGPGTRLTVT.